One and the same sample provided the 28 T cell receptor beta chains below, sequenced in a study of T cell repertoires in cytomegalovirus infection. These receptors' antigens are unknown. TCRdb recomputed calls from the reads with MiXCR, one row per CDR3 protein. The data show roughly 150,000 distinct CDR3 sequences, 30% to 40% seen once. Sequencing was performed on CD8+ T cells from cultured PBMCs, taken from culture after CMV antigen stimulation. The receptor set was obtained from a human donor in good health (CMV status not recorded). Some clones in this sample may be carry-over from other donors' samples.

This clonotype has ten or more counts. V gene TRBV7-6 combines with J gene TRBJ2-6; perhaps TRBD1 as D (5 bases). The ends were cut back, 2 bases at V and 1 base at J, with 9 bases in the middle. Germline V gene data show CDR1 as SGHVS and CDR2 as FNYEAQ. This CDR3 contains 16 residues. CDR3 residues: CASSLNGASGANVLTF. The CDR3 DNA sequence: TGTGCCAGCAGCTTAAATGGGGCTTCTGGGGCCAACGTCCTGACTTTC.

This chain joins TRBV28 and TRBJ1-1, with 10 nucleotides matching TRBD1. The germline gives CDR1 MDHEN, CDR2 SYDVKM. V trimming: 5 bases; J trimming: 6 bases; junction bases outside the gene matches: 12. This CDR3 comprises 16 residues. The chain's CDR3 is CASSPKRGQGFPEAFF. DNA of the CDR3: TGTGCCAGCAGTCCGAAGAGGGGACAGGGGTTTCCTGAAGCTTTCTTT. Drawing the rest from reference TRBV28 and TRBJ1-1, the complete variable domain is DVKVTQSSRYLVKRTGEKVFLECVQDMDHENMFWYRQDPGLGLRLIYFSYDVKMKEKGDIPEGYSVSREKKERFSLILESASTNQTSMYLCASSPKRGQGFPEAFFGQGTRLTVV.

There are a few counts of this clonotype. V usage is TRBV5-6 and J usage is TRBJ1-2; D might be TRBD1 (6 bases). Germline V gives CDR1 SGHDT, CDR2 YYEEEE. The CDR3 runs to 17 residues. Trimming stripped 0 bases from V and 4 bases from J, with 19 bases between. Here the CDR3 reads CASSLVRDIGSFYGYTF. The CDR3 DNA reads TGTGCCAGCAGCTTGGTCCGGGACATCGGTTCATTCTATGGCTACACCTTC.

The chain couples TRBV11-3 to TRBJ2-1; D is ambiguous. The germline V and J ends were trimmed by 4 bases and 8 bases, with 21 bases remaining between them. CDR1 is SGHNT and CDR2 is YENEEA in the germline V gene. This CDR3 has 16 amino acids. CDR3 amino acids: CASSSHPGPDDDEQFF. CDR3 bases: TGTGCCAGCAGCTCCCACCCTGGGCCAGACGATGATGAGCAGTTCTTC.

There are a few counts of this clonotype. The J gene is TRBJ2-7, the V gene TRBV27; 9 bases line up with TRBD1. Germline loops: CDR1 MNHEY, CDR2 SMNVEV (reference sequence). This CDR3 is 14 amino acids long. V lost 6 bases and J lost 5; bases outside the gene matches: 8. CDR3 nucleotide sequence: TGTGCCAGCAGCTCTACCCGGACAGGGGACGAGCAGTACTTC. Amino acid sequence: CASSSTRTGDEQYF.

This chain links TRBV4-1 with TRBJ1-1, with no clear D. CDR1 MGHRA and CDR2 YSYEKL come from the germline V gene. Deletions cut 3 bases from V and 1 base from J, with 12 bases between. CDR3 size: 15 residues. The CDR3 DNA reads TGCGCCAGCAGCCATATAGGACTATCGAACACTGAAGCTTTCTTT. It codes for CASSHIGLSNTEAFF.

The chain joins TRBV4-1 to TRBJ2-1; 12 positions agree with TRBD2. The CDR3 is 14 amino acids. CDR1 and CDR2 (germline): MGHRA, YSYEKL. Germline trimming cut 4 bases from V and 9 bases from J; bases unmatched to any gene: 4. CDR3 in DNA: TGCGCCAGCAGCCCTAGCGGGGGGGCGGGTGAGCAGTTCTTC. It is translated as CASSPSGGAGEQFF.

This clonotype was picked up a small number of times. This chain connects TRBV28 to TRBJ1-1; tentatively, D is TRBD1 (5 bases). This CDR3 comprises 16 residues. Germline lookup yields CDR1 MDHEN and CDR2 SYDVKM. Trimming shortened V by 6 bases and J by 0 bases, and 17 bases separated the two germline ends. The CDR3 bases are TGTGCCAGCAGAGTCGGGGCCTCCTACATGAACACTGAAGCTTTCTTT. Encoded protein: CASRVGASYMNTEAFF.

DNA of the CDR3: TGTGCCTGGAGTGTGACAGGTAGAGGGGAGACCCAGTACTTC. It encodes CAWSVTGRGETQYF. This sequence joins TRBV30 and TRBJ2-5; maybe TRBD1 (6 bases). V dropped 0 bases and J dropped 5 bases, with 13 bases sitting between them. The germline V gene has CDR1 GTSNPN and CDR2 SVGIG (reference sequence). CDR3 length: 14 residues.

This clonotype was counted between two and nine times. The chain joins TRBV28 to TRBJ2-7, with TRBD2 matching 10 bases. CDR3 length equals 17 residues. Germline V gene data show CDR1 as MDHEN and CDR2 as SYDVKM. V gave up 2 bases and J gave up 0 bases; unmatched junction bases: 7. CDR3 nucleotides: TGTGCCAGCAGTTTAGTGCTAGCGGGGGTGACCTCCTACGAGCAGTACTTC. Protein sequence: CASSLVLAGVTSYEQYF.

In its sample, this clonotype was seen many times. V usage is TRBV7-9 and J usage is TRBJ1-6; a possible D gene is TRBD1 (5 bases). Trimming left V 3 bases short and J 10 bases short, with 16 bases between. Germline V gene sequence: CDR1 SEHNR, CDR2 FQNEAQ (reference sequence). The CDR3 consists of 15 residues. CDR3 sequence reads: CASSFLRVEESPLHF. CDR3 nucleotide sequence: TGTGCCAGCAGCTTCCTCAGGGTGGAAGAATCACCCCTCCACTTT. The whole variable domain, remainder taken from reference TRBV7-9 and TRBJ1-6, is DTGVSQNPRHKITKRGQNVTFRCDPISEHNRLYWYRQTLGQGPEFLTYFQNEAQLEKSRLLSDRFSAERPKGSFSTLEIQRTEQGDSAMYLCASSFLRVEESPLHFGNGTRLTVT.

The rearrangement uses TRBV6-5 and TRBJ2-1; 10 bases match TRBD1. In germline, CDR1 is MNHEY, CDR2 SVGAGI. The CDR3 covers 13 residues. J gave up 3 bases and V 10 bases, and 3 bases lay outside the gene matches. The CDR3 coding sequence is TGTGCCACCCGGACAGGGGGCTACAATGAGCAGTTCTTC. Its protein is CATRTGGYNEQFF.

This clonotype appeared a few times. The rearrangement joins TRBV5-1 to TRBJ1-1, with TRBD1 matching 7 bases. This CDR3 comprises 13 residues. The V gene's germline CDR1 is SGHRS and CDR2 YFSETQ. V was pared by 7 bases and J by 5 bases, with 8 bases of the junction left unmatched. The CDR3 here is CASGLQGRTEAFF. In DNA, the CDR3 is TGCGCCAGCGGGCTACAGGGGCGGACTGAAGCTTTCTTT. Together with reference TRBV5-1 and TRBJ1-1, the CDR3 gives the full variable domain: KAGVTQTPRYLIKTRGQQVTLSCSPISGHRSVSWYQQTPGQGLQFLFEYFSETQRNKGNFPGRFSGRQFSNSRSEMNVSTLELGDSALYLCASGLQGRTEAFFGQGTRLTVV.

This chain links TRBV12-3 or TRBV12-4 with TRBJ2-2; TRBD1 aligns across 7 bases. Unmatched junction bases numbered 9, after V lost 5 bases and J lost 3 bases. The CDR3 has 16 residues. Written as DNA, the CDR3 is TGTGCCAGCAGTCTACCCGGGACAGCTTACACCGGGGAGCTGTTTTTT. Amino acid sequence: CASSLPGTAYTGELFF.

This clonotype was counted only a few times. The chain employs TRBV12-3 or TRBV12-4 and TRBJ2-6; 11 bases agree with TRBD1. This CDR3 is 17 amino acids long. The V gene end was trimmed by 7 bases and the J gene end by 0 bases; junction bases not matched to a gene: 5. The CDR3 loop reads CASKIGTGGSGANVLTF. The DNA of the CDR3 is TGTGCCAGCAAGATCGGGACAGGGGGCTCTGGGGCCAACGTCCTGACTTTC.

This clonotype was observed a few times. The rearrangement uses TRBV9 and TRBJ2-2; 11 bases align to TRBD2. Trimming removed 0 bases from V and 4 bases from J; junction bases left unmatched: 5. Germline assignment: CDR1 SGDLS and CDR2 YYNGEE. The CDR3 is made up of 17 amino acids. The CDR3 DNA reads as TGTGCCAGCAGCGTAGCCGGCGGGACTAGCGGCACCGGGGAGCTGTTTTTT. Translation: CASSVAGGTSGTGELFF.

This clonotype was counted between two and nine times. The gene calls are TRBV19 and TRBJ2-5; TRBD2 matches at 15 bases. CDR1 is LNHDA, CDR2 SQIVND, per germline (reference sequence). This CDR3 has 17 residues. With V trimmed by 4 bases and J by 5 bases, 8 bases remained unmatched. CDR3 sequence (DNA): TGTGCCAGTAGTACCGAAGGACTAGCGGGGGGGCTGGAGACCCAGTACTTC. Its protein is CASSTEGLAGGLETQYF.

The V call is TRBV20-1, the J call TRBJ2-4; 10 bases align to TRBD1. The trim removed 1 base at V and 6 bases at J, leaving 9 bases unmatched. Germline CDR1 DFQATT, CDR2 SNEGSKA (reference sequence). CDR3 length equals 16 residues. This CDR3 is CSARAYRTGGGNIQYF. CDR3 nucleotide sequence: TGCAGTGCTAGAGCGTACCGGACAGGGGGAGGAAACATTCAGTACTTC.

Here the CDR3 DNA reads TGTGCCAGCAGTTTATACTCCACTAGCGGGGGCGTTAATGAGCAGTTCTTC. Protein sequence: CASSLYSTSGGVNEQFF. The V call is TRBV28, the J call TRBJ2-1, with 11 bases identical to TRBD2. Germline CDR1 and CDR2: MDHEN and SYDVKM. The J segment lost 7 bases and the V segment lost 1 base, leaving 9 bases of the junction unmatched. This CDR3 comprises 17 residues. The entire variable domain, with the rest obtained from reference TRBV28 and TRBJ2-1, is as follows: DVKVTQSSRYLVKRTGEKVFLECVQDMDHENMFWYRQDPGLGLRLIYFSYDVKMKEKGDIPEGYSVSREKKERFSLILESASTNQTSMYLCASSLYSTSGGVNEQFFGPGTRLTVL.

This clonotype was picked up a small number of times. This chain links TRBV4-1 with TRBJ1-2; no clear D gene. CDR1 and CDR2 from the germline V gene are MGHRA and YSYEKL. There are 18 residues in the CDR3. The ends were cut back, 7 bases at V and 2 bases at J, with 26 bases in the middle. CDR3 amino acids: CASTPIPDYLNPNYGYTF. The CDR3 DNA follows: TGCGCCAGCACCCCAATTCCGGACTATCTTAATCCGAACTATGGCTACACCTTC.

The chain combines TRBV12-3 or TRBV12-4 with TRBJ1-1; TRBD1 matches at 9 bases. This CDR3 spans 14 amino acids. J gave up 6 bases and V 6 bases, and 8 bases lay outside the gene matches. The CDR3 region is CASSWDTGGPEAFF. The CDR3 bases are TGTGCCAGCAGCTGGGATACAGGGGGCCCTGAAGCTTTCTTT.

The table lists this clonotype with many counts. This chain connects TRBV29-1 to TRBJ1-1; D gene uncertain. The ends were cut back, 1 base at V and 0 bases at J, with 12 bases in the middle. This CDR3 is 15 amino acids long. CDR1 is SQVTM and CDR2 is ANQGSEA in the germline V gene. CDR3 protein: CSVEALSYLNTEAFF. DNA for the CDR3: TGCAGCGTTGAAGCCCTATCCTACCTGAACACTGAAGCTTTCTTT.

The chain joins TRBV19 to TRBJ2-7; 10 nucleotides agree with TRBD2. Germline loops: CDR1 LNHDA, CDR2 SQIVND (reference sequence). The V segment lost 7 bases and the J segment 1 base; nucleotides outside the gene matches: 7. CDR3 length equals 15 residues. DNA for the CDR3: TGTGCCAGTACGCCCGGACTAGCGGTTTCCTACGAGCAGTACTTC. This translates into CASTPGLAVSYEQYF.

This chain joins TRBV5-5 and TRBJ2-6, with D maybe TRBD1 (6 bases). Germline values: CDR1 SGHKS, CDR2 YYEKEE (reference sequence). V was pared by 4 bases and J by 4 bases, with 21 bases between. The CDR3 loop spans 18 amino acids. The CDR3 bases are TGTGCCAGCAGCCCGGACGGACAGTGGGTGGGAGGGGCCAACGTCCTGACTTTC. It is translated as CASSPDGQWVGGANVLTF.

This clonotype has at least ten counts. This sequence joins TRBV7-9 and TRBJ1-5; D possibly corresponds to TRBD1 (5 bases). From germline, CDR1 is SEHNR and CDR2 FQNEAQ (reference sequence). V was trimmed by 9 bases and J by 1 base, leaving 7 bases between them. The CDR3 spans 12 residues. The CDR3 region has the DNA TGTGCCAGTCAGGGAAGCAATCAGCCCCAGCATTTT. Encoded protein: CASQGSNQPQHF.

The CDR3 region is CASSTDGFSYEQYF. CDR3 bases: TGTGCCAGCAGTACTGACGGATTCTCCTACGAGCAGTACTTC. The chain employs TRBV12-3 or TRBV12-4 and TRBJ2-7; D remains ambiguous. The length of the CDR3 is 14 residues. Trimming stripped 5 bases from V and 0 bases from J, with 11 bases between.

The rearrangement links TRBV28 to TRBJ1-1; D gene ambiguous. The CDR3 is 13 residues long. Trimming left V 6 bases short and J 11 bases short, with 19 bases between. Germline V gene lookup returns CDR1 MDHEN and CDR2 SYDVKM. CDR3 DNA: TGTGCCAGCAGCCCGGACGGTGGAGTTTGGGCTTTCTTT. As protein: CASSPDGGVWAFF.

This clonotype was recorded a few times. The CDR3 protein is CASSQMIGDTGELFF. CDR3 DNA: TGCGCCAGCAGCCAAATGATCGGGGACACCGGGGAGCTGTTTTTT. This chain links TRBV4-1 with TRBJ2-2; D might be TRBD2 (5 bases). V lost 2 bases and J 3 bases, leaving 10 bases between the germline ends. Germline values: CDR1 MGHRA, CDR2 YSYEKL. This CDR3 region has 15 residues.